Each of the 23 T cell receptor beta chains below was sequenced from the same sample in a study of regulatory T cells in long-lasting Graves disease. The sample's time point: newly diagnosed GD, antithyroid drugs for less than 3 months. Construction of the TCR library relied on RNA isolated from PBMCs. Construction of the TCR beta libraries employed iRepertoire HTBI primers in conjunction with Arm-PCR of CDR3 regions. Via MiXCR, TCRdb re-called the multiplex PCR reads, giving one row per CDR3 protein. The sample carries hundreds of thousands of distinct CDR3 sequences, around 15% recorded once. This sample also belongs to another study, concerning T cells in Graves' hyperthyroidism and ophthalmopathy.

This material consisted of peripheral blood mononuclear cells (PBMCs), taken at new diagnosis, from a patient treated with antithyroid drugs. The source is a man aged 40-50 years with Graves disease.

This clonotype appeared many times. J is TRBJ2-3 and V is TRBV24-1, with D unresolved. The germline gives CDR1 KGHDR, CDR2 SFDVKD. The CDR3 has 14 residues. V was pared by 4 bases and J by 1 base, with 8 bases between. CDR3 residues: CATSDRLGTDTQYF. The CDR3 DNA reads as TGTGCCACCAGTGACCGTCTAGGCACAGATACGCAGTATTTT.

This clonotype has ten or more counts. The chain couples TRBV3-1 to TRBJ2-1; possibly TRBD1 for D (5 bases). The germline V gene encodes CDR1 LGHDT and CDR2 YNNKEL (reference sequence). V dropped 4 bases and J dropped 12 bases, with 28 bases sitting between them. The CDR3 loop spans 17 amino acids. CDR3 sequence reads: CASSRTGRRFPGVGQFF. The CDR3 nucleotides are TGTGCCAGCAGCCGAACAGGTCGGCGCTTCCCTGGGGTGGGGCAGTTCTTC.

The sample holds many counts of this clonotype. The CDR3 DNA reads as TGTGCCAGCAGCCCCGAGGGACGAGATAATTCACCCCTCCACTTT. This codes for CASSPEGRDNSPLHF. The chain couples TRBV7-9 to TRBJ1-6; D possibly corresponds to TRBD1 (5 bases). The length of the CDR3 is 15 residues. Germline V gene sequence: CDR1 SEHNR, CDR2 FQNEAQ (reference sequence). Trimming cost V 5 bases and J 5 bases, with 13 bases left between them.

This clonotype was seen ten or more times. The chain employs TRBV20-1 and TRBJ2-5, with 7 bases identical to TRBD1. V was pared by 4 bases and J by 4 bases, with 6 bases of the junction left unmatched. The CDR3 extends over 13 amino acids. Germline V lookup: CDR1 DFQATT, CDR2 SNEGSKA (reference sequence). The CDR3 region is CSANPRQGETQYF. The DNA for the CDR3 is TGCAGTGCTAATCCCCGACAGGGAGAGACCCAGTACTTC.

This clonotype was counted many times. The genes are TRBV6-1 and TRBJ2-1; possibly TRBD1 or TRBD2 for D (6 bases each). Trimming left V 4 bases short and J 9 bases short, with 10 bases between. Germline V CDR1 and CDR2: MNHNS, SASEGT. This CDR3 is built from 12 residues. DNA for the CDR3: TGTGCCAGCAGTGGGAAGGGGGGTGAGCAGTTCTTC. As protein: CASSGKGGEQFF.

This clonotype came up many times. The chain couples TRBV5-1 to TRBJ2-3, with a weak D call TRBD2 (6 bases). The CDR3 is 14 amino acids. V was clipped by 2 bases and J by 0 bases, with 7 bases between them. The germline V gene has CDR1 SGHRS and CDR2 YFSETQ. The CDR3 region has the DNA TGCGCCAGCAGCTTTCGGGGGAGCACAGATACGCAGTATTTT. Translation gives CASSFRGSTDTQYF.

This clonotype was recorded many times. The chain is built from TRBV11-1 and TRBJ2-5; 7 bases agree with TRBD2. Germline V gene lookup returns CDR1 SGHAT and CDR2 FQDESV (reference sequence). CDR3 length: 15 residues. With V trimmed by 3 bases and J by 4 bases, 8 bases remained unmatched. DNA of the CDR3: TGTGCCAGCAGCTTTGCCTCCAGCGGGGTAGAGACCCAGTACTTC. Encoded protein: CASSFASSGVETQYF.

In this sample, this clonotype turned up many times. The gene calls are TRBV28 and TRBJ1-5; unclear D gene. V lost 5 bases to trimming and J lost 7 bases, with 12 bases between them. Germline CDR1 reads MDHEN; CDR2 reads SYDVKM. The CDR3 runs 13 residues. In nucleotides, the CDR3 is TGTGCCAGCAGTAGGCCCCCGGGGCAGCCCCAGCATTTT. Amino acids: CASSRPPGQPQHF.

This clonotype was observed a handful of times. The chain recombines TRBV6-1 with TRBJ2-2; D is possibly TRBD1 or TRBD2 (5 bases each). The CDR3 is made up of 16 amino acids. V was pared by 6 bases and J by 4 bases, with 18 bases between. Germline CDR1 is MNHNS and CDR2 is SASEGT. The CDR3: CASRRAGRVGTGELFF. The CDR3 nucleotides are TGTGCCAGCAGGCGGGCGGGCAGGGTTGGCACCGGGGAGCTGTTTTTT.

This clonotype occurred many times. The V gene is TRBV12-5, the J gene TRBJ2-3, with 9 bases identical to TRBD2. Germline V lookup: CDR1 LGHNT, CDR2 FRNRAP. The CDR3 extends over 15 amino acids. The V and J ends lost 3 bases and 4 bases, in that order; junction bases with no gene match: 5. As DNA, the CDR3 is TGTGCTAGTGGTTTCGCGGGGGGGTATTCAGATACGCAGTATTTT. This translates into CASGFAGGYSDTQYF.

This clonotype showed up many times. The gene calls are TRBV18 and TRBJ2-5; D ambiguous. The V end was cut by 4 bases, the J end by 0 bases, with 9 bases between. Per the germline V gene, CDR1 is KGHSH and CDR2 is LQKENI. The CDR3 consists of 14 residues. The CDR3 nucleotides read TGTGCCAGCTCACTCCAGGTAGACCAAGAGACCCAGTACTTC. It yields the protein CASSLQVDQETQYF.

This clonotype has just a few counts. The rearrangement uses TRBV5-4 and TRBJ1-2, with D perhaps matching TRBD1 (6 bases). The germline V gene encodes CDR1 SGHNT and CDR2 YYREEE (reference sequence). The V and J ends lost 4 bases and 7 bases respectively, with 17 bases between them. The CDR3 runs to 14 residues. CDR3 in amino acids: CASSPVGGAGGYTF. The CDR3 region has the DNA TGTGCCAGCAGCCCGGTCGGGGGGGCAGGTGGCTACACCTTC.

This clonotype was detected only a few times. The rearrangement joins TRBV5-1 to TRBJ2-1; possible D gene TRBD2, 5 bases. The germline V gene has CDR1 SGHRS and CDR2 YFSETQ. Trimming pared 5 bases from V and 0 bases from J, leaving 12 bases between. This CDR3 spans 15 amino acids. This CDR3 is CASSSGVDSYNEQFF. The CDR3 DNA reads TGCGCCAGCAGTTCCGGGGTGGACTCCTACAATGAGCAGTTCTTC.

In its sample, this clonotype was seen many times. The chain couples TRBV29-1 to TRBJ1-6; 8 bases match TRBD1. CDR3 length equals 13 residues. From germline, CDR1 is SQVTM and CDR2 ANQGSEA. Trimming removed 8 bases from V and 7 bases from J; junction bases left unmatched: 7. The CDR3 DNA reads as TGCAGCATCAGGACAGGGCGGAATTCACCCCTCCACTTT. Amino acid sequence: CSIRTGRNSPLHF.

The chain links TRBV7-3 to TRBJ2-1, with TRBD2 matching over 15 bases. Germline-derived CDR1 and CDR2 are SGHTA and FQGTGA. J gave up 9 bases and V 0 bases, and 6 bases lay outside the gene matches. The CDR3 sequence is 17 residues long. The CDR3 sequence is CASSLTGTSGGRIEQFF. The CDR3 nucleotides are TGTGCCAGCAGCTTAACCGGGACTAGCGGGGGGCGGATTGAGCAGTTCTTC.

V is TRBV28 and J is TRBJ1-6, with TRBD1 matching 7 bases. The germline gives CDR1 MDHEN, CDR2 SYDVKM. V trimming: 1 base; J trimming: 10 bases; junction bases outside the gene matches: 7. The CDR3 extends over 15 amino acids. The CDR3 DNA reads TGTGCCAGCAGTTTATTTCGGACAGGAACCTCACCCCTCCACTTT. Translated, it gives CASSLFRTGTSPLHF.

This chain links TRBV25-1 with TRBJ2-1; 9 bases are shared with TRBD1. This CDR3 is 14 amino acids long. Trimming took 5 bases from V and 15 from J; bases not matched to a gene: 14. CDR1 and CDR2 (germline): MGHDK, SYGVNS. Here the CDR3 reads CASSPFRDRAFRFF. The CDR3 DNA reads as TGTGCCAGCAGTCCTTTCCGGGACAGGGCATTTCGGTTCTTC. The full variable domain, rest sourced from reference TRBV25-1 and TRBJ2-1, is EADIYQTPRYLVIGTGKKITLECSQTMGHDKMYWYQQDPGMELHLIHYSYGVNSTEKGDLSSESTVSRIRTEHFPLTLESARPSHTSQYLCASSPFRDRAFRFFGPGTRLTVL.

This clonotype was seen a handful of times. The chain recombines TRBV28 with TRBJ2-2, with D perhaps TRBD2 (7 bases). CDR1 and CDR2 (germline): MDHEN, SYDVKM. Trimming took off 6 bases at V and 4 bases at J, with 18 bases between the two ends. The CDR3 extends over 16 amino acids. CDR3 amino acids: CASSSPRGAGTGELFF. The DNA of the CDR3 is TGTGCCAGCAGCTCTCCTCGGGGGGCGGGCACCGGGGAGCTGTTTTTT.

At least ten counts were recorded for this clonotype. The chain recombines TRBV30 with TRBJ2-1, with 9 bases identical to TRBD2. J was trimmed by 4 bases and V by 2 bases; bases with no gene match: 3. Germline lookup yields CDR1 GTSNPN and CDR2 SVGIG (reference sequence). This CDR3 is 14 amino acids long. CDR3 sequence reads: CAWSLAGAYNEQFF. The DNA for the CDR3 is TGTGCCTGGAGTTTAGCGGGGGCTTACAATGAGCAGTTCTTC.

This clonotype occurred many times. V and J are TRBV28 and TRBJ2-7; D uncertain. V was cut by 2 bases and J by 3 bases, with 11 bases left in between. The CDR3 extends over 14 amino acids. Per germline, CDR1 MDHEN and CDR2 SYDVKM. CDR3 DNA sequence: TGTGCCAGCAGTTTAGGGGTGGGGATCTACGAGCAGTACTTC. As protein: CASSLGVGIYEQYF.

This clonotype was seen at least ten times. In DNA form, the CDR3 reads TGTGCCAGCAGTGACGGCAGTCCGGGCCTTCCCGAGCAGTACTTC. It encodes CASSDGSPGLPEQYF. This chain joins TRBV6-1 and TRBJ2-7; no reliable D call. CDR1 is MNHNS, CDR2 SASEGT, per germline. V was shortened by 3 bases and J by 6 bases, with 18 bases between the two germline ends. CDR3 length: 15 amino acids.

CDR3 region: CASSSRGDTRSSIQYF. The CDR3 DNA reads TGTGCCAGCAGCTCGCGAGGGGACACCCGTAGTAGCATTCAGTACTTC. The chain has TRBV7-2 and TRBJ2-4; possibly TRBD1 for D (6 bases). CDR1 and CDR2 (germline): SGHTA, FQGNSA. Trimming cost V 4 bases and J 9 bases, with 22 bases left between them. The CDR3 spans 16 residues.

This clonotype was counted between two and nine times. The J gene is TRBJ2-7, the V gene TRBV10-3; D unresolved. V lost 4 bases and J 5 bases, leaving 6 bases between the germline ends. The CDR3 is 11 residues long. Germline lookup yields CDR1 ENHRY and CDR2 SYGVKD. The CDR3 DNA reads TGTGCCATCAGTGGCTCTCACGAGCAGTACTTC. It is translated as CAISGSHEQYF.